These 9 T cell receptor beta chains came from one sample sequenced in a study of shared clonotypes between healthy human individuals. This table comes from immunoSEQ multiplex PCR, and its TCRdb copy is limited to in-frame clones, with some not included. The data show 2 million to 2.5 million clones, almost 96% seen once. The sequencing sample was made of naive CD4+ T cells sorted from blood. The subset here: CD45RA+ positively selected. The receptor set was obtained from a man between 18 and 29 years old in good health.

V is TRBV27 and J is TRBJ1-1, with D uncertain. Germline V gene lookup returns CDR1 MNHEY and CDR2 SMNVEV (reference sequence). Trimming cost V 3 bases and J 7 bases, with 12 bases left between them. There are 13 residues in the CDR3. CDR3 DNA: TGTGCCAGCAGTTTCTCAGGTCGGTTTGAAGCTTTCTTT. This gives the protein CASSFSGRFEAFF.

The J gene is TRBJ2-5, the V gene TRBV2; 9 bases agree with TRBD1. Germline lookup yields CDR1 SNHLY and CDR2 FYNNEI. This CDR3 spans 16 amino acids. After removal of 4 bases from V and 5 bases from J, the junction contained 11 bases not matched to a gene. The CDR3 spells CASSGYGTGIAETQYF. The CDR3 DNA sequence: TGTGCCAGCAGTGGATACGGGACAGGGATTGCGGAGACCCAGTACTTC.

The J gene is TRBJ2-2, the V gene TRBV11-2, with 7 bases lining up with TRBD1. J was trimmed by 2 bases and V by 2 bases; bases with no gene match: 2. The CDR3 has 15 residues. Germline CDR1 reads SGHAT; CDR2 reads FQNNGV. CDR3 sequence reads: CASSLQGVNTGELFF. CDR3 bases: TGTGCCAGCAGCTTACAGGGGGTAAACACCGGGGAGCTGTTTTTT.

The gene calls are TRBV5-4 and TRBJ1-3; D perhaps matches TRBD1 (6 bases). Trimming took off 5 bases at V and 1 base at J, with 10 bases between the two ends. This CDR3 has 14 amino acids. CDR1 is SGHNT, CDR2 YYREEE, per germline (reference sequence). The CDR3, as DNA: TGTGCCAGCAGAGAAGGGGGTTCTGGAAACACCATATATTTT. Protein sequence: CASREGGSGNTIYF.

The CDR3 sequence is CAWSDDTYQPQHF. CDR3 bases: TGTGCCTGGAGTGATGACACCTATCAGCCCCAGCATTTT. This chain uses TRBV30 with TRBJ1-5; no firm D call. There are 13 residues in the CDR3. The V and J ends lost 1 base and 5 bases respectively, with 9 bases between them. In germline, CDR1 is GTSNPN, CDR2 SVGIG (reference sequence). The variable domain in full, completed from reference TRBV30 and TRBJ1-5, reads SQTIHQWPATLVQPVGSPLSLECTVEGTSNPNLYWYRQAAGRGLQLLFYSVGIGQISSEVPQNLSASRPQDRQFILSSKKLLLSDSGFYLCAWSDDTYQPQHFGDGTRLSIL.

In the case of this clone: The sample has other DNA sequences that encode this CDR3 too. The chain uses TRBV6-5 and TRBJ2-5; weak D call: TRBD2 (5 bases). Trimming shortened V by 6 bases and J by 1 base, and 9 bases separated the two germline ends. This CDR3 region has 13 residues. Germline values: CDR1 MNHEY, CDR2 SVGAGI. In DNA, the CDR3 is TGTGCCAGCAGCCGACTACCCCAAGAGACCCAGTACTTC. This sequence encodes CASSRLPQETQYF.

A remark on this clone: Other DNA variants within this sample encode the same CDR3. The chain has TRBV27 and TRBJ1-6; TRBD1 agrees at 7 bases. The V gene end was trimmed by 5 bases and the J gene end by 5 bases; junction bases not matched to a gene: 6. This CDR3 contains 15 residues. Germline CDR1 MNHEY, CDR2 SMNVEV (reference sequence). For the CDR3, the DNA is TGTGCCAGCAGTCTTCGACAGGGTGATAATTCACCCCTCCACTTT. This gives the protein CASSLRQGDNSPLHF.

The chain carries TRBV7-2 and TRBJ1-2; D may be TRBD1 (6 bases). CDR1 and CDR2 (germline): SGHTA, FQGNSA. The CDR3 extends over 14 amino acids. The germline V and J ends were trimmed by 7 bases and 8 bases, with 20 bases remaining between them. CDR3 loop: CASTSTGTSGGYTF. The CDR3 coding sequence is TGTGCCAGCACATCAACCGGGACATCGGGGGGCTACACCTTC.

The chain has TRBV5-5 and TRBJ2-5; no clear D gene. V lost 0 bases and J lost 1, with 13 bases in between. The length of the CDR3 is 16 residues. Germline CDR1 SGHKS, CDR2 YYEKEE (reference sequence). This CDR3 is CASSLGGGSTQETQYF. CDR3 bases: TGTGCCAGCAGCTTGGGAGGCGGCAGTACCCAAGAGACCCAGTACTTC.